The present T cell receptor beta chain was sequenced within a study of response to subunit inactivated influenza vaccine. The study's findings and limits: Authors suggested each seasonal flu vaccination may recruit only limited numbers of new T cells.

Using its own MiXCR run on the RT-PCR reads, TCRdb lists one record per CDR3 protein. The sample holds about 530,000 distinct CDR3 sequences, approximately 10% seen once. This clonotype was recorded a few times. Antigen unknown. Germline V gene sequence: CDR1 SGHRS, CDR2 YFSETQ. Trimming pared 1 base from V and 3 bases from J, leaving 14 bases between. The CDR3 sequence is 15 residues long. The sequence came from a man aged 50 to 60 who received an inactivated influenza vaccine. The V and J genes are TRBV5-1 and TRBJ2-7, with D tentatively TRBD1 or TRBD2 (5 bases each). The sample here was PBMCs from blood, taken on the day of vaccination. The CDR3 sequence: CASSLRDDSFYEQYF. The CDR3 region has the DNA TGCGCCAGCAGCTTGCGGGACGATTCCTTCTACGAGCAGTACTTC.